The 22 T cell receptor beta chains in this list originate from one sample, sequenced in a study of blood T cell repertoires in COVID-19. The method was immunoSEQ multiplex PCR; TCRdb's version includes in-frame clones alone and lacks a portion of them. Of 200,000 to 300,000 clones in the sample, 75% to 85% are singletons; the top ten hold 5.5%. Material for sequencing was peripheral blood. These receptors all stem from a human donor in a cohort sampled during active COVID-19.

This chain uses TRBV7-2 with TRBJ2-7; TRBD1 matches 8 bases. V dropped 0 bases and J dropped 4; count of bases not matched to a gene: 5. This CDR3 is built from 15 residues. Germline assignment: CDR1 SGHTA and CDR2 FQGNSA. CDR3 sequence reads: CASSLAWDRQYEQYF. DNA of the CDR3: TGTGCCAGCAGCTTAGCGTGGGACAGGCAGTACGAGCAGTACTTC.

This clone showed up just a few times. The chain combines TRBV19 with TRBJ1-1; 8 nucleotides agree with TRBD1. CDR1 and CDR2 (germline): LNHDA, SQIVND (reference sequence). The V gene end was trimmed by 6 bases and the J gene end by 4 bases; junction bases not matched to a gene: 7. The CDR3 has 14 residues. The CDR3 DNA reads as TGTGCCAGTAGCGTCCAGGGGGCAGGCACTGAAGCTTTCTTT. It specifies CASSVQGAGTEAFF.

The rearrangement joins TRBV6-6 to TRBJ2-7; 7 bases align to TRBD1. Losses at the gene ends were 6 bases for V and 4 bases for J; bases not matched to a gene: 9. CDR3 length: 14 residues. Germline V gene sequence: CDR1 MNHNY, CDR2 SVGAGI (reference sequence). The DNA of the CDR3 is TGTGCCAGCAGGAACAGCCGGGGACAGTACGAGCAGTACTTC. Translated: CASRNSRGQYEQYF.

This chain joins TRBV6-5 and TRBJ2-5, with no clear D. Germline V gives CDR1 MNHEY, CDR2 SVGAGI. The length of the CDR3 is 14 residues. The germline V and J ends were trimmed by 0 bases and 2 bases, with 7 bases remaining between them. This chain's CDR3 is CASSYSTLQETQYF. In DNA form, the CDR3 reads TGTGCCAGCAGTTACTCGACACTTCAAGAGACCCAGTACTTC.

The V gene is TRBV4-1, the J gene TRBJ2-5; 8 bases fit TRBD1. The germline CDR1 and CDR2 sequences are MGHRA and YSYEKL. J was trimmed by 5 bases and V by 0 bases; bases with no gene match: 5. This CDR3 is 15 amino acids long. The CDR3 bases are TGCGCCAGCAGCCAAGACAGGGGGCGTCGGGAGACCCAGTACTTC. This sequence encodes CASSQDRGRRETQYF.

This sequence joins TRBV28 and TRBJ2-2; D might be TRBD1 (5 bases). Germline lookup yields CDR1 MDHEN and CDR2 SYDVKM. The V end lost 8 bases, the J end lost 5 bases, and 12 bases lay between the germline ends. The CDR3 contains 13 residues. The CDR3 spells CASGMTETGELFF. The DNA of the CDR3 is TGTGCCAGCGGTATGACAGAGACCGGGGAGCTGTTTTTT.

V gene TRBV18 combines with J gene TRBJ2-2; D is undetermined. The V end lost 0 bases, the J end lost 3 bases, and 5 bases lay between the germline ends. From germline, CDR1 is KGHSH and CDR2 LQKENI. CDR3 length: 14 amino acids. The CDR3 DNA reads TGTGCCAGCTCACCACCGACTGACACCGGGGAGCTGTTTTTT. It yields the protein CASSPPTDTGELFF. The variable domain in full, completed from reference TRBV18 and TRBJ2-2, reads NAGVMQNPRHLVRRRGQEARLRCSPMKGHSHVYWYRQLPEEGLKFMVYLQKENIIDESGMPKERFSAEFPKEGPSILRIQQVVRGDSAAYFCASSPPTDTGELFFGEGSRLTVL.

The chain couples TRBV5-6 to TRBJ1-5, with 7 bases that match TRBD1. The germline V gene encodes CDR1 SGHDT and CDR2 YYEEEE. There are 17 residues in the CDR3. Trimming took 3 bases from V and 4 from J; bases not matched to a gene: 13. The CDR3 protein is CASSSSTGRPGNQPQHF. The DNA of the CDR3 is TGTGCCAGCAGCTCTTCGACAGGGCGTCCAGGAAATCAGCCCCAGCATTTT. The whole variable domain, filled in from reference TRBV5-6 and TRBJ1-5, reads DAGVTQSPTHLIKTRGQQVTLRCSPKSGHDTVSWYQQALGQGPQFIFQYYEEEERQRGNFPDRFSGHQFPNYSSELNVNALLLGDSALYLCASSSSTGRPGNQPQHFGDGTRLSIL.

The chain links TRBV5-1 to TRBJ1-4; weak D call: TRBD1 (6 bases). There are 14 residues in the CDR3. Trimming took 3 bases from V and 8 from J, leaving 14 bases between them. The germline gives CDR1 SGHRS, CDR2 YFSETQ. The CDR3 loop reads CASSYQGFREKLFF. The CDR3 region has the DNA TGCGCCAGCAGCTATCAGGGGTTCCGAGAAAAACTGTTTTTT.

V and J are TRBV11-1 and TRBJ1-1; 10 bases line up with TRBD1. J was trimmed by 1 base and V by 8 bases; bases with no gene match: 4. CDR3 length equals 14 residues. Germline assignment: CDR1 SGHAT and CDR2 FQDESV (reference sequence). CDR3 DNA sequence: TGTGCCAGCTCGCGGACAGGGGGGAACACTGAAGCTTTCTTT. Residues: CASSRTGGNTEAFF.

This chain connects TRBV3-1 (or the pseudogene TRBV3-2) to TRBJ1-5; perhaps TRBD1 as D (6 bases). CDR3 size: 14 residues. Trimming cost V 3 bases and J 3 bases, with 9 bases left between them. The germline V gene encodes CDR1 LGHDT and CDR2 YNNKEL (reference sequence). CDR3 sequence (DNA): TGTGCCAGCAGCCAGGACAGCCTCAATCAGCCCCAGCATTTT. Translated: CASSQDSLNQPQHF.

The chain joins TRBV28 to TRBJ2-5, with D tentatively TRBD1 (5 bases). The ends were cut back, 10 bases at V and 4 bases at J, with 13 bases in the middle. The CDR3 consists of 12 residues. Per germline, CDR1 MDHEN and CDR2 SYDVKM. This chain's CDR3 is CATRRGSETQYF. In nucleotides, the CDR3 is TGTGCCACCCGAAGGGGTTCAGAGACCCAGTACTTC.

This clone was detected once. The chain is built from TRBV12-3 or TRBV12-4 and TRBJ1-1; 7 bases are shared with TRBD1. CDR3 length equals 13 residues. V gave up 5 bases and J gave up 5 bases; unmatched junction bases: 5. The chain's CDR3 is CASSAAGGTEAFF. The CDR3 DNA follows: TGTGCCAGCAGTGCCGCAGGGGGAACTGAAGCTTTCTTT.

This chain connects TRBV28 to TRBJ2-2, with 11 bases lining up with TRBD2. Germline V CDR1 and CDR2: MDHEN, SYDVKM. V gave up 3 bases and J gave up 4 bases; unmatched junction bases: 4. This CDR3 is 16 amino acids long. The CDR3 nucleotides are TGTGCCAGCAGTTTTCCAGGACTAGCGGGCACCGGGGAGCTGTTTTTT. It specifies CASSFPGLAGTGELFF.

This clone has a single count. V and J are TRBV4-1 and TRBJ1-2; a possible D gene is TRBD1 (5 bases). The V end was cut by 0 bases, the J end by 1 base, with 9 bases between. Germline assignment: CDR1 MGHRA and CDR2 YSYEKL. The CDR3 is made up of 15 amino acids. The CDR3 sequence is CASSQEGQVNYGYTF. CDR3 DNA sequence: TGCGCCAGCAGCCAAGAGGGGCAGGTTAACTATGGCTACACCTTC.

The V and J genes are TRBV24-1 and TRBJ2-3, with TRBD2 matching over 7 bases. This CDR3 region has 19 residues. Germline values: CDR1 KGHDR, CDR2 SFDVKD. The junction had 21 bases not matched to a gene; V was cut back by 6 bases and J by 4 bases. This CDR3 reads CATSTAFEAFGRGPDTQYF. In DNA, the CDR3 is TGTGCCACCAGTACCGCCTTTGAGGCCTTTGGGAGGGGCCCAGATACGCAGTATTTT.

The chain recombines TRBV12-3 or TRBV12-4 with TRBJ2-5; no definite D call. V gave up 3 bases and J gave up 1 base, with 6 bases separating them. The CDR3 runs to 13 residues. The CDR3 DNA sequence: TGTGCCAGCAGTTTGAACAGCCAAGAGACCCAGTACTTC. Translating it yields CASSLNSQETQYF.

Here the CDR3 reads CASGPSGGTYEQYF. The CDR3 DNA follows: TGCGCCAGCGGGCCTAGCGGGGGAACCTACGAGCAGTACTTC. V and J are TRBV5-1 and TRBJ2-7; TRBD2 aligns across 10 bases. V trimming: 7 bases; J trimming: 2 bases; junction bases outside the gene matches: 6. The germline V gene has CDR1 SGHRS and CDR2 YFSETQ. The CDR3 is 14 amino acids.

The rearrangement joins TRBV5-1 to TRBJ2-1; D is possibly TRBD1 (6 bases). V lost 4 bases and J 4 bases, leaving 12 bases between the germline ends. Germline CDR1 and CDR2: SGHRS and YFSETQ. The CDR3 is 14 residues long. The CDR3 region has the DNA TGCGCCAGCAGCCCTGTGGACAGATACAATGAGCAGTTCTTC. Its protein product is CASSPVDRYNEQFF.

This clone was observed a single time. The V gene is TRBV6-6, the J gene TRBJ1-5; 11 bases map to TRBD1. V dropped 5 bases and J dropped 4; count of bases not matched to a gene: 4. CDR1 and CDR2 from the germline V gene are MNHNY and SVGAGI (reference sequence). The CDR3 sequence is 15 residues long. The CDR3 sequence is CASSPGQGANQPQHF. CDR3 coding DNA: TGTGCCAGCAGTCCTGGACAGGGGGCTAATCAGCCCCAGCATTTT.

The chain uses TRBV14 and TRBJ2-7, with D possibly TRBD2 on 5 matching bases. The CDR3 is 13 amino acids. Germline CDR1 and CDR2: SGHDN and FVKESK. With 3 bases removed from V and 2 bases from J, the gap between germline ends came to 8 bases. The CDR3 DNA reads as TGTGCCAGCAGCCAGAGGGAACCCTACGAGCAGTACTTC. It codes for CASSQREPYEQYF.

The gene calls are TRBV5-5 and TRBJ2-5, with a weak D call TRBD1 (7 bases). Trimming removed 0 bases from V and 0 bases from J, with 15 bases in between. The CDR3 consists of 17 residues. CDR1 is SGHKS, CDR2 YYEKEE, per germline (reference sequence). The CDR3: CASSLVGGGMYQETQYF. Written as DNA, the CDR3 is TGTGCCAGCAGCTTGGTTGGAGGGGGCATGTACCAAGAGACCCAGTACTTC.